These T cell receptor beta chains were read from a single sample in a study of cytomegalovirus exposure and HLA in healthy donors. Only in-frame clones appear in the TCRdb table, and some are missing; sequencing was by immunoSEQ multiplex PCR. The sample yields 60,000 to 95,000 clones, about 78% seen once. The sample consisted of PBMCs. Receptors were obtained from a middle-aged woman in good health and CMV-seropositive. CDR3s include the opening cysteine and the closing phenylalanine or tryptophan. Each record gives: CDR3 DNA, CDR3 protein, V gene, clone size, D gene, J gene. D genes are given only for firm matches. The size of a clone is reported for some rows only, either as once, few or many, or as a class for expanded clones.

TGTGCCACCAGCAGAGACAGCTACGAGCAGTACTTC	CATSRDSYEQYF	TRBV15	NA	NA	TRBJ2-7
TGTGCCAGCAGCGTGACAGCAACAACACTCTATGGCTACACCTTC	CASSVTATTLYGYTF	TRBV9	NA	NA	TRBJ1-2
TGTGCCTGGAGTGTACGGGGGATTAATAGCAATCAGCCCCAGCATTTT	CAWSVRGINSNQPQHF	TRBV30	NA	NA	TRBJ1-5
TGTGCCAGCAGTATGCAGGGAAGGAACGACGGCTACACCTTC	CASSMQGRNDGYTF	TRBV27	NA	NA	TRBJ1-2
TGTGCCATCAGTTGGACAGGGGACCATCAGCCCCAGCATTTT	CAISWTGDHQPQHF	TRBV10-3	few	TRBD1	TRBJ1-5
TGTGCCAGCACCCCCGTGGGCAGGGGCGGCGAGCAGTACTTC	CASTPVGRGGEQYF	TRBV6-6	once	NA	TRBJ2-7
TGTGCCAGCATTAGTATATCTGGAAACACCATATATTTT	CASISISGNTIYF	TRBV2	NA	NA	TRBJ1-3
TGCAGCGTCTCCGGGACAGAGGGAGATCACTCTGGAAACACCATATATTTT	CSVSGTEGDHSGNTIYF	TRBV29-1	once	TRBD1	TRBJ1-3
TGTGCCAGCAGCCCCGGGCCAAGGGGGCTAAGTGGAAACACCATATATTTT	CASSPGPRGLSGNTIYF	TRBV5-6	NA	TRBD1	TRBJ1-3
TGTGCCAGTAGTCTCACAGGGGGGCCCCAGCATTTT	CASSLTGGPQHF	TRBV19	NA	TRBD1	TRBJ1-5
TGCGCCAGCAGTTTAAAGAATACCACAGGGGGCATATTTGATGGCTACACCTTC	CASSLKNTTGGIFDGYTF	TRBV5-1	NA	TRBD1	TRBJ1-2
TGTGCCAGCAGTGCCCGACTAGCGGGGGCCCTCACAGATACGCAGTATTTT	CASSARLAGALTDTQYF	TRBV6-1	NA	TRBD2	TRBJ2-3